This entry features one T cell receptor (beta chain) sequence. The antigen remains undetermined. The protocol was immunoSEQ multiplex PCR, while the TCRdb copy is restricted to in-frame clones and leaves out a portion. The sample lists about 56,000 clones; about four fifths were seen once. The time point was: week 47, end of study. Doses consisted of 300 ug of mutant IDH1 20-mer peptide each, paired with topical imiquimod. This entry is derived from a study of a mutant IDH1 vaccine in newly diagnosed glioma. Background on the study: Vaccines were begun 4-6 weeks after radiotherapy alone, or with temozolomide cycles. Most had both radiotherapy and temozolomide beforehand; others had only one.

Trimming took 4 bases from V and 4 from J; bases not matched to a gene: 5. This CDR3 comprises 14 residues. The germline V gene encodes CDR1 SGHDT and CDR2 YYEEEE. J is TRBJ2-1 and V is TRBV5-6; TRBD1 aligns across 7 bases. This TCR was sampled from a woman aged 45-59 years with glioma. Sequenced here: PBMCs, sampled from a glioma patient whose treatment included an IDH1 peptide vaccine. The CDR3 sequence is CASSTMGQYNEQFF. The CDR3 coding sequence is TGTGCCAGCAGCACCATGGGACAGTACAATGAGCAGTTCTTC.